The clone carrying this T cell receptor beta chain came up a few times. This entry comes from a study of blood T cell repertoires in COVID-19. On the study more broadly: Sample material is recorded as cDNA or gDNA derived from T cells, B-cell-depleted T cells, or PBMCs.

Original processing methods: Estimated nucleated cell counts came from reference gene primer amplification. Here immunoSEQ multiplex PCR was the method, and the copy in TCRdb shows in-frame clones only, minus some. That table gives V, J and clone size, and the DNA gave D and trimming. Of fewer than 75,000 clones listed, about four fifths were seen once; the top ten hold about 6%. The germline V gene has CDR1 MNHEY and CDR2 SVGAGI. V was clipped by 7 bases and J by 5 bases, with 17 bases between them. This CDR3 contains 15 residues. The sample taken for sequencing was peripheral blood. The chain links TRBV6-5 to TRBJ2-2, with D perhaps matching TRBD1 (5 bases). The origin of this receptor is a woman aged 55-70 years with acute or convalescent COVID-19. The CDR3 region has the DNA TGTGCCAGCAAGGAAGAAGGGGCCGATACCGGGGAGCTGTTTTTT. Its translation: CASKEEGADTGELFF.